The clone carrying this T cell receptor (beta chain) was observed many times. This CDR3 region has 16 residues. J lost 0 bases, V lost 5 bases, and 6 bases had no gene match. This sample is drawn from a study of Graves' ophthalmopathy and Graves' hyperthyroidism. Ophthalmopathy absent within 18 months of follow-up marked hyperthyroidism as stable. As the starting material, over 9.5 ml of fresh peripheral blood yielded the PBMCs. CDR3 regions of TCR beta were amplified from RNA transcripts. First-round RT-PCR used HTBI primers; second-round multiplex PCR followed. One entry per CDR3 protein results from TCRdb running MiXCR on the multiplex PCR reads. The sample yields about 380,000 distinct CDR3 sequences, 15% seen once.

The rearrangement links TRBV12-3 or TRBV12-4 to TRBJ2-2, with 7 bases fitting TRBD1. The sequence was collected from a woman younger than 30 with stable Graves' hyperthyroidism. Sample: peripheral blood. The CDR3 reads CASSPMTGTNTGELFF. CDR3 DNA sequence: TGTGCCAGCAGTCCCATGACAGGGACGAACACCGGGGAGCTGTTTTTT.